This TCR beta chain derives from a study of naive and memory T cell subsets. Trimming left V 2 bases short and J 3 bases short, with 9 bases between. The CDR3 length is 15 residues. Germline V gene data show CDR1 as KGHDR and CDR2 as SFDVKD. Two oligonucleotides, mixed equimolar, formed the beta constant-region primer covering TRBC1 and TRBC2. One entry per CDR3 protein results from TCRdb running MiXCR on the UMI-ligation and nested PCR reads. The sample includes around 160,000 distinct CDR3 sequences, about 17% of them seen just once. General observations from the study: Naive and memory repertoire findings lacked a ground truth for validation.

For this clonotype: Its cognate antigen is unknown.

The V call is TRBV24-1, the J call TRBJ2-2; D perhaps matches TRBD1 (6 bases). The source of this sequence is a human donor in good health. What was sequenced was naive CD4+ T cells from blood. The CDR3 DNA follows: TGTGCCACCAGTGATTGGGGGCTGGACACCGGGGAGCTGTTTTTT. This translates into CATSDWGLDTGELFF.